The next 30 T cell receptor beta chains were all read from a single sample in a study of preoperative IRX-2 immunotherapy in early breast cancer. Treatment reported: preoperative locoregional IRX-2 cytokine immunotherapy. Sequenced by immunoSEQ multiplex PCR; TCRdb stores in-frame clones only, minus some. The sample includes about 3,300 clones, 69% of them seen just once. This specimen was tumor tissue, taken before IRX-2 immunotherapy. The receptors were sampled from a human donor with breast cancer.

V usage is TRBV7-5 and J usage is TRBJ2-3; no check of the table's D call, TRBD2, against the DNA was made. TRBV7-5 is flagged as a pseudogene. The CDR3 runs 16 residues. The CDR3 DNA is TGTGCCAGCAGCTTAGTCGGGGGTCCTAGCACAGATACGCAGTATTTT. This encodes CASSLVGGPSTDTQYF.

This clone was found a few times. The chain combines TRBV19 with TRBJ2-2; D not certain. The V and J ends lost 1 base and 8 bases respectively, with 8 bases between them. This CDR3 spans 13 amino acids. Germline lookup yields CDR1 LNHDA and CDR2 SQIVND (reference sequence). Here the CDR3 DNA reads TGTGCCAGTAGTATAGGCGCGTCTGGGGAGCTGTTTTTT. It is translated as CASSIGASGELFF.

The sample holds one count of this clone. V usage is TRBV6-8 and J usage is TRBJ2-1, with 11 bases lining up with TRBD2. Germline CDR1 MNHGY, CDR2 SAAAGT. The CDR3 runs to 17 residues. The V and J ends lost 0 bases and 6 bases, in that order; junction bases with no gene match: 7. The CDR3 loop reads CASSYSWASGGLNEQFF. The CDR3 bases are TGTGCCAGCAGTTACTCGTGGGCTAGCGGGGGGCTCAATGAGCAGTTCTTC.

This chain joins TRBV6-8 and TRBJ2-5; D is undetermined. Between the trimmed V and J ends, which lost 5 bases and 4 bases, there was a span of 11 bases. Germline CDR1 MNHGY, CDR2 SAAAGT. The CDR3 runs to 13 residues. The CDR3 region is CASSTLFGETQYF. In nucleotides, the CDR3 is TGTGCCAGCAGTACCCTATTCGGAGAGACCCAGTACTTC.

J is TRBJ2-2 and V is TRBV11-3; D unresolved. The CDR3 has 14 residues. Trimming left V 3 bases short and J 4 bases short, with 9 bases between. Germline CDR1 reads SGHNT; CDR2 reads YENEEA. The CDR3 reads CASSLSASTGELFF. DNA of the CDR3: TGTGCCAGCAGCTTGTCGGCGAGCACCGGGGAGCTGTTTTTT.

V usage is TRBV28 and J usage is TRBJ2-4; D is uncertain. This CDR3 has 16 amino acids. The ends were cut back, 3 bases at V and 0 bases at J, with 12 bases in the middle. CDR1 is MDHEN, CDR2 SYDVKM, per germline. CDR3 nucleotides: TGTGCCAGCAGTTTTCCGGCGGCAGTAGCCAAAAACATTCAGTACTTC. This gives the protein CASSFPAAVAKNIQYF. The full variable domain, completed using reference TRBV28 and TRBJ2-4, is DVKVTQSSRYLVKRTGEKVFLECVQDMDHENMFWYRQDPGLGLRLIYFSYDVKMKEKGDIPEGYSVSREKKERFSLILESASTNQTSMYLCASSFPAAVAKNIQYFGAGTRLSVL.

V and J are TRBV18 and TRBJ1-4, with D hard to call. This CDR3 is 13 amino acids long. Trimming shortened V by 3 bases and J by 7 bases, and 9 bases separated the two germline ends. Germline CDR1 and CDR2: KGHSH and LQKENI. The CDR3 here is CASSPRGGEKLFF. The CDR3 nucleotides read TGTGCCAGCTCACCGAGAGGAGGTGAAAAACTGTTTTTT.

This clone was observed a single time. The chain uses TRBV9 and TRBJ2-4; no clear D gene. Germline CDR1 is SGDLS and CDR2 is YYNGEE. This CDR3 spans 15 amino acids. Trimming took off 7 bases at V and 0 bases at J, with 14 bases between the two ends. CDR3 protein: CASGDDRVAKNIQYF. The CDR3 coding sequence is TGTGCCAGCGGGGATGACCGGGTAGCCAAAAACATTCAGTACTTC.

This chain joins TRBV18 and TRBJ2-2; the D is unclear. Trimming removed 5 bases at V and 10 bases at J, with 14 bases between. This CDR3 has 13 residues. CDR1 and CDR2 (germline): KGHSH, LQKENI. The CDR3 nucleotides are TGTGCCAGCTCAGATTGGACCCAGGCGGAGCTGTTTTTT. It is translated as CASSDWTQAELFF.

V and J are TRBV28 and TRBJ2-7, with TRBD2 matching over 9 bases. Germline CDR1 and CDR2: MDHEN and SYDVKM. Germline trimming cut 1 base from V and 5 bases from J; bases unmatched to any gene: 6. The CDR3 consists of 15 residues. As DNA, the CDR3 is TGTGCCAGCAGTTTATTGGGAGCGGGGGGCCACGAGCAGTACTTC. The encoded protein is CASSLLGAGGHEQYF.

This rearrangement joins TRBV28 to TRBJ2-7, with 8 bases that match TRBD1. CDR3 size: 14 residues. The trim removed 2 bases at V and 6 bases at J, leaving 6 bases unmatched. Germline V lookup: CDR1 MDHEN, CDR2 SYDVKM. The CDR3 DNA reads TGTGCCAGCAGTTTAAGGACAGGGCGTTCCGAGCAGTACTTC. It is translated as CASSLRTGRSEQYF.

This clone was detected only once. The chain has TRBV6-8 and TRBJ1-4; D not resolved. V shed 2 bases and J shed 5 bases, with 9 bases lying between them. The CDR3 covers 14 residues. In germline, CDR1 is MNHGY, CDR2 SAAAGT. The CDR3 bases are TGTGCCAGCAGTTACATCAGCCCGAATGAAAAACTGTTTTTT. This encodes CASSYISPNEKLFF.

V and J are TRBV11-3 and TRBJ2-1, with 12 nucleotides matching TRBD1. This CDR3 spans 19 amino acids. Germline-derived CDR1 and CDR2 are SGHNT and YENEEA. V trimming: 5 bases; J trimming: 2 bases; junction bases outside the gene matches: 13. For the CDR3, the DNA is TGTGCCAGCAGCCAAGGGACAGGGGGCCCAAGTTTGGCCTACAATGAGCAGTTCTTC. Residues: CASSQGTGGPSLAYNEQFF.

The chain recombines TRBV11-3 with TRBJ2-1, with 8 bases that match TRBD2. In germline, CDR1 is SGHNT, CDR2 YENEEA. The CDR3 loop spans 16 amino acids. V trimming: 3 bases; J trimming: 2 bases; junction bases outside the gene matches: 6. The CDR3 is CASSLVSGDAYNEQFF. CDR3 in DNA: TGTGCCAGCAGCTTGGTTAGCGGGGATGCCTACAATGAGCAGTTCTTC.

This rearrangement joins TRBV11-3 to TRBJ2-5; TRBD2 is a possible D gene (5 bases). Germline V gene sequence: CDR1 SGHNT, CDR2 YENEEA. The CDR3 is 16 residues long. V lost 2 bases to trimming and J lost 3 bases, with 16 bases between them. CDR3 protein: CASSLSGRAVEETQYF. The CDR3 DNA reads as TGTGCCAGCAGCTTATCTGGGCGGGCGGTTGAAGAGACCCAGTACTTC.

The chain recombines TRBV18 with TRBJ1-6, with TRBD1 matching over 9 bases. CDR1 and CDR2 from the germline V gene are KGHSH and LQKENI. CDR3 size: 15 residues. J gave up 7 bases and V 4 bases, and 5 bases lay outside the gene matches. The CDR3 nucleotides are TGTGCCAGCTCACTGGACAGGGGTCAAAATTCACCCCTCCACTTT. It yields the protein CASSLDRGQNSPLHF.

This chain links TRBV11-3 with TRBJ2-5; 10 bases fit TRBD2. The V gene end was trimmed by 2 bases and the J gene end by 3 bases; junction bases not matched to a gene: 3. The germline V gene has CDR1 SGHNT and CDR2 YENEEA. The CDR3 contains 15 residues. The CDR3 here is CASSLTGLAEETQYF. The CDR3 coding sequence is TGTGCCAGCAGCTTAACTGGACTAGCGGAAGAGACCCAGTACTTC.

This clone has only a few counts. The chain is built from TRBV11-3 and TRBJ2-5; 10 bases are a match to TRBD2. Germline CDR1 reads SGHNT; CDR2 reads YENEEA. J lost 1 base, V lost 5 bases, and 13 bases had no gene match. CDR3 length: 18 residues. In nucleotides, the CDR3 is TGTGCCAGCAGCCCTATAGCGGGGGGCCCCGAGACCCAAGAGACCCAGTACTTC. Its protein is CASSPIAGGPETQETQYF.

For the CDR3, the DNA is TGTGCCAGTAGTACCGGACAGGGGGGAACCAACGTCCTGACTTTC. Residues: CASSTGQGGTNVLTF. The V and J genes are TRBV19 and TRBJ2-6; TRBD1 matches 10 bases. CDR3 length equals 15 residues. V gave up 4 bases and J gave up 8 bases; unmatched junction bases: 5. CDR1 is LNHDA and CDR2 is SQIVND in the germline V gene (reference sequence).

The chain links TRBV25-1 to TRBJ2-7; D perhaps matches TRBD1 (5 bases). CDR1 and CDR2 from the germline V gene are MGHDK and SYGVNS. This CDR3 has 14 amino acids. The V gene lost 5 bases and the J gene lost 4 bases, with 15 bases spanning the gap. CDR3 protein: CASSPQGARYEQYF. DNA of the CDR3: TGTGCCAGCAGTCCGCAAGGGGCTAGGTACGAGCAGTACTTC.

The chain employs TRBV5-1 and TRBJ2-5; perhaps TRBD2 as D (6 bases). V was trimmed by 4 bases and J by 4 bases, leaving 14 bases between them. Germline CDR1 SGHRS, CDR2 YFSETQ. CDR3 size: 14 residues. CDR3 residues: CASSTSGDGETQYF. CDR3 DNA sequence: TGCGCCAGCAGCACCTCGGGGGACGGAGAGACCCAGTACTTC.

The V call is TRBV23-1, the J call TRBJ1-4; 7 nucleotides align to TRBD1. TRBV23-1 is an ORF, and what it does is uncertain. This CDR3 contains 16 residues. V trimming: 6 bases; J trimming: 8 bases; junction bases outside the gene matches: 15. This chain's CDR3 is CASSQGGSSYGEKLFF. As DNA, the CDR3 is TGCGCCAGCAGCCAAGGGGGCTCGTCCTATGGGGAAAAACTGTTTTTT.

The rearrangement links TRBV11-3 to TRBJ2-7; TRBD1 matches at 7 bases. This CDR3 region has 15 residues. With V trimmed by 5 bases and J by 1 base, 8 bases remained unmatched. Germline V gene sequence: CDR1 SGHNT, CDR2 YENEEA. CDR3 sequence (DNA): TGTGCCAGCAGCGCGTTCGGGACAGCATCCTACGAGCAGTACTTC. Translation: CASSAFGTASYEQYF.

The V call is TRBV1, the J call TRBJ2-7; the table's D call, TRBD2, has no DNA check behind it. TRBV1 is marked as a pseudogene. The CDR3 sequence is 18 residues long. The CDR3 reads CASSQVIPVSGVVYEQYF. The CDR3 region has the DNA TGCGCCAGCAGCCAAGTTATACCCGTGTCGGGAGTCGTCTACGAGCAGTACTTC.

V usage is TRBV15 and J usage is TRBJ1-2; 10 bases map to TRBD1. CDR3 length: 14 residues. In germline, CDR1 is LNHNV, CDR2 YYDKDF (reference sequence). Trimming took 4 bases from V and 7 from J; bases not matched to a gene: 6. The CDR3: CATSTRQGAGGYTF. As DNA, the CDR3 is TGTGCCACCAGCACCAGACAGGGGGCGGGTGGCTACACCTTC.

This clone has only a few counts. The CDR3 region has the DNA TGCAGCGTTGAAGGTTTCAACACCTACGAGCAGTACTTC. The encoded protein is CSVEGFNTYEQYF. The chain recombines TRBV29-1 with TRBJ2-7; the D is unclear. V lost 1 base and J lost 2, with 9 bases in between. This CDR3 is built from 13 residues. Per germline, CDR1 SQVTM and CDR2 ANQGSEA.

The chain carries TRBV11-3 and TRBJ2-7, with 9 bases matching TRBD2. Germline V gene lookup returns CDR1 SGHNT and CDR2 YENEEA. V was clipped by 5 bases and J by 4 bases; unmatched bases: 9. The CDR3 covers 15 residues. CDR3 sequence reads: CASSPSGTSTYEQYF. The CDR3 region has the DNA TGTGCCAGCAGCCCATCCGGGACTAGCACTTACGAGCAGTACTTC.

V gene TRBV1 combines with J gene TRBJ1-5. TRBV1 is a listed pseudogene. This CDR3 contains 19 residues. In DNA, the CDR3 is TGCGCCAGCAGCCAAGATCCACCCGGCCCCAGCCGTAGCAATCAGCCCCAGCATTTT. As protein: CASSQDPPGPSRSNQPQHF.

V usage is TRBV7-6 and J usage is TRBJ1-2; D unclear. The CDR3 loop spans 15 amino acids. V lost 5 bases and J lost 3, with 16 bases in between. Germline CDR1 and CDR2: SGHVS and FNYEAQ. The CDR3 DNA reads TGTGCCAGCAGCATATGGGCGGGAAGGGACTATGGCTACACCTTC. Its protein product is CASSIWAGRDYGYTF.

The CDR3 spells CASSGQGGQPQHF. CDR3 nucleotide sequence: TGTGCCAGCAGTGGACAGGGTGGACAGCCCCAGCATTTT. V is TRBV25-1 and J is TRBJ1-5; 7 nucleotides agree with TRBD1. Germline V gene lookup returns CDR1 MGHDK and CDR2 SYGVNS. V trimming: 4 bases; J trimming: 7 bases; junction bases outside the gene matches: 4. This CDR3 has 13 residues.